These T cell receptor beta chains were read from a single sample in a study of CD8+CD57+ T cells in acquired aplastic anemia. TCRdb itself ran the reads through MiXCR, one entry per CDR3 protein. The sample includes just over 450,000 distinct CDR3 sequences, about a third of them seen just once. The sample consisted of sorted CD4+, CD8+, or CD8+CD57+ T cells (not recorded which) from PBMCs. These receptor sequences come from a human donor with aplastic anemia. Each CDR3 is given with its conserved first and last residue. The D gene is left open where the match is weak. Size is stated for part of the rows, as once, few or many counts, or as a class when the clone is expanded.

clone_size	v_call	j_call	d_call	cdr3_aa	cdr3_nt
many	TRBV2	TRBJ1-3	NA	CASRTETYSGNTIYF	TGTGCCAGCAGGACGGAGACGTACTCTGGAAACACCATATATTTT
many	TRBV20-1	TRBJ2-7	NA	CSATYLFEQYF	TGCAGTGCTACCTACTTATTCGAGCAGTACTTC
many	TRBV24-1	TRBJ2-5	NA	CATSGSRGETQYF	TGTGCCACCAGCGGCAGTCGGGGGGAGACCCAGTACTTC
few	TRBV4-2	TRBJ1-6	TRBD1	CASSHGQANSYNSPLHF	TGTGCCAGCAGCCACGGACAGGCAAACTCCTATAATTCACCCCTCCACTTT
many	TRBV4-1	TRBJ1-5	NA	CASSTTGRIEPQHF	TGCGCCAGCAGCACGACCGGGCGGATCGAGCCCCAGCATTTT
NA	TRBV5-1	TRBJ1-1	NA	CASSLQVSFEYTEAFF	TGCGCCAGCAGCTTGCAGGTTTCGTTTGAATACACTGAAGCTTTCTTT
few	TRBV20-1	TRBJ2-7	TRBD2	CSATYGGGLYEQYF	TGCAGTGCAACGTATGGGGGGGGGTTGTACGAGCAGTACTTC
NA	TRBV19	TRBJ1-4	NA	CASSISMGEKLFF	TGCGCCAGTAGTATATCAATGGGCGAAAAACTGTTTTTT
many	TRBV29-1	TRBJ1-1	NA	CSVDRVLNTEAFF	TGCAGCGTTGACAGAGTTTTGAACACTGAAGCTTTCTTT
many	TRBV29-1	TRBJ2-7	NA	CSVGGPLEQYF	TGCAGCGTTGGAGGGCCTCTCGAGCAGTACTTC
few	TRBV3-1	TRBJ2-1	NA	CASRQDSYNEQFF	TGTGCCAGCAGGCAGGACAGCTACAATGAGCAGTTCTTC
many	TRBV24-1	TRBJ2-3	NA	CATSDSVRGTDTQYF	NA
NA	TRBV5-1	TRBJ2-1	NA	CASSPGGHEQFF	TGCGCCAGCAGCCCGGGGGGCCATGAGCAGTTCTTC
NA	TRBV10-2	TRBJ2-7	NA	CASLGDRTYEQYF	TGCGCCAGCCTTGGGGACCGAACCTACGAGCAGTACTTC
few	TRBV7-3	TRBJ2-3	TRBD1	CASSLDGQGKTDTQYF	TGTGCCAGCAGCCTGGACGGACAGGGGAAGACAGATACGCAGTATTTT
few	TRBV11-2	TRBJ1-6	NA	CASSSSQGQQGYNSPLHF	TGTGCCAGCAGCTCTTCACAGGGTCAGCAGGGATATAATTCACCCCTCCACTTT
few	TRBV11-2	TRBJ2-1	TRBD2	CASSPPPGRGSYNEQFF	TGTGCCAGCAGCCCACCACCGGGGCGGGGGTCGTACAATGAGCAGTTCTTC
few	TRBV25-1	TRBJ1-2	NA	CASSPGGVDYGYTF	TGTGCCAGCAGTCCTGGGGGCGTGGACTATGGCTACACCTTC
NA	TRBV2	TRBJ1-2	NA	CASSQDLLGGGYTF	TGTGCCAGCAGCCAAGACCTTCTGGGAGGTGGCTACACCTTC
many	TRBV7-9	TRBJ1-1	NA	CASSFRDTEAFF	TGTGCCAGCAGCTTTAGAGACACTGAAGCTTTCTTT
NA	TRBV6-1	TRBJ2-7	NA	CASSRDNALYEQYF	TGTGCCAGCAGTCGGGACAACGCTCTCTACGAGCAGTACTTC
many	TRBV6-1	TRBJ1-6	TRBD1	CACAYRGSNSPLHF	TGTGCCTGCGCCTACAGGGGCTCTAATTCACCCCTCCACTTT
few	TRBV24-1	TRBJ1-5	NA	CATSRGYSDQPQHF	TGTGCCACCAGTCGGGGGTATAGCGATCAGCCCCAGCATTTT
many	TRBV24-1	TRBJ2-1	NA	CATSDRYEQFF	TGTGCCACCAGTGACAGGTATGAGCAGTTCTTC
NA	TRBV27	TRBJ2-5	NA	CASSPERGAQYF	TGTGCCAGCAGTCCAGAACGCGGGGCCCAGTACTTC
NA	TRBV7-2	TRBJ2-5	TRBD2	CASSHYWTSGRETQCF	TGTGCCAGCAGCCATTATTGGACTAGCGGGAGGGAGACCCAGTGCTTC
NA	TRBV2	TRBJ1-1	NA	CASSGADATNEAFF	TGTGCCAGCAGTGGGGCGGACGCAACTAATGAAGCTTTCTTT